These 20 T cell receptor beta chains share one sample of origin, sequenced in a study of blood T cell repertoires in COVID-19. Method: immunoSEQ multiplex PCR; TCRdb's copy keeps in-frame clones and lacks some. The profile shows about 480,000 clones, around 89% of them singletons. What was sequenced was peripheral blood. The receptors originated from a woman aged 50 to 60 with COVID-19, enrolled during active disease.

Written as DNA, the CDR3 is TGTGCCAGCAGCTTATTTTCCAGGGGTAATTCACCCCTCCACTTT. Protein product: CASSLFSRGNSPLHF. The chain is built from TRBV7-2 and TRBJ1-6; TRBD1 is a possible D gene (6 bases). Trimming stripped 2 bases from V and 6 bases from J, with 11 bases between. The germline CDR1 and CDR2 sequences are SGHTA and FQGNSA. The CDR3 has 15 amino acids.

By share, this clone ranks as large. The sample has other DNA sequences that encode this CDR3 too. The V and J genes are TRBV9 and TRBJ1-2; D gene ambiguous. Germline CDR1 is SGDLS and CDR2 is YYNGEE. Trimming stripped 0 bases from V and 2 bases from J, with 11 bases between. CDR3 length: 15 residues. The CDR3 DNA reads TGTGCCAGCAGCGTAGAAATTGGCGGAAACTATGGCTACACCTTC. It specifies CASSVEIGGNYGYTF.

The chain joins TRBV4-2 to TRBJ1-6; D call uncertain. The ends were cut back, 6 bases at V and 6 bases at J, with 12 bases in the middle. The germline V gene has CDR1 LGHNA and CDR2 YNFKEQ. The CDR3 runs 14 residues. The chain's CDR3 is CASSSVGANSPLHF. CDR3 DNA: TGTGCCAGCAGTTCGGTGGGAGCTAATTCACCCCTCCACTTT.

The V and J genes are TRBV10-3 and TRBJ1-2; 11 bases line up with TRBD1. The CDR3 has 14 amino acids. Germline CDR1 reads ENHRY; CDR2 reads SYGVKD. J gave up 6 bases and V 3 bases, and 3 bases lay outside the gene matches. CDR3 in DNA: TGTGCCATCAGTGAACCGGACAGGGGGCATGGCTACACCTTC. Its protein product is CAISEPDRGHGYTF.

In its sample, this clone was seen once. This chain uses TRBV6-5 with TRBJ2-3, with 9 bases fitting TRBD1. The CDR3 has 15 residues. V dropped 7 bases and J dropped 2; count of bases not matched to a gene: 7. Germline V gene sequence: CDR1 MNHEY, CDR2 SVGAGI. CDR3 in amino acids: CASKRDRVNTDTQYF. The CDR3 coding sequence is TGTGCCAGCAAAAGGGACAGGGTTAACACAGATACGCAGTATTTT.

The rearrangement uses TRBV28 and TRBJ1-5; D remains unclear. The CDR3 sequence is 16 residues long. Trimming took off 6 bases at V and 1 base at J, with 16 bases between the two ends. Germline V CDR1 and CDR2: MDHEN, SYDVKM. CDR3 loop: CASSPVEGLSNQPQHF. The CDR3 nucleotides read TGTGCCAGCAGCCCAGTGGAGGGTTTAAGCAATCAGCCCCAGCATTTT. The variable domain in full, with the rest retrieved from reference TRBV28 and TRBJ1-5, is DVKVTQSSRYLVKRTGEKVFLECVQDMDHENMFWYRQDPGLGLRLIYFSYDVKMKEKGDIPEGYSVSREKKERFSLILESASTNQTSMYLCASSPVEGLSNQPQHFGDGTRLSIL.

The CDR3 nucleotides read TGTGCCAGCAGCCTCGGAGGTGGCAGGGACATGTCTAGTTTGAACACTGAAGCTTTCTTT. Its protein product is CASSLGGGRDMSSLNTEAFF. The chain joins TRBV9 to TRBJ1-1; possible D gene TRBD1, 6 bases. V lost 4 bases and J lost 0, with 28 bases in between. The CDR3 is 20 residues long. Germline loops: CDR1 SGDLS, CDR2 YYNGEE.

The chain joins TRBV5-1 to TRBJ2-2; D perhaps matches TRBD2 (7 bases). The germline V gene has CDR1 SGHRS and CDR2 YFSETQ. The V and J ends lost 5 bases and 1 base respectively, with 15 bases between them. The CDR3 consists of 16 residues. In nucleotides, the CDR3 is TGCGCCAGCAGAACATGGGGGGGCCGGAACACCGGGGAGCTGTTTTTT. Its translation: CASRTWGGRNTGELFF. The whole variable domain, filled in from reference TRBV5-1 and TRBJ2-2, reads KAGVTQTPRYLIKTRGQQVTLSCSPISGHRSVSWYQQTPGQGLQFLFEYFSETQRNKGNFPGRFSGRQFSNSRSEMNVSTLELGDSALYLCASRTWGGRNTGELFFGEGSRLTVL.

J is TRBJ1-1 and V is TRBV29-1; 12 bases fit TRBD1. V dropped 5 bases and J dropped 6; count of bases not matched to a gene: 10. Germline V gives CDR1 SQVTM, CDR2 ANQGSEA. The length of the CDR3 is 15 residues. CDR3 coding DNA: TGCAGCGTTCGCCCCATGGGACAGGGGGCCTCTGAAGCTTTCTTT. Amino acids: CSVRPMGQGASEAFF.

This chain connects TRBV5-1 to TRBJ2-7; a weak D match, TRBD1 (6 bases). Deletions cut 4 bases from V and 3 bases from J, with 14 bases between. CDR1 SGHRS and CDR2 YFSETQ come from the germline V gene. This CDR3 has 14 residues. CDR3 sequence (DNA): TGCGCCAGCAGCCCCGGCCCAGGGGACTACGAGCAGTACTTC. This codes for CASSPGPGDYEQYF.

The chain carries TRBV7-9 and TRBJ2-7; D unclear. Per germline, CDR1 SEHNR and CDR2 FQNEAQ (reference sequence). Trimming left V 1 base short and J 7 bases short, with 17 bases between. The CDR3 is 15 residues long. The chain's CDR3 is CASSLVDFLVREQYF. The CDR3 coding sequence is TGTGCCAGCAGCTTAGTAGACTTTCTCGTGAGAGAGCAGTACTTC. The full variable domain, in which reference TRBV7-9 and TRBJ2-7 provide the parts outside the CDR3, is DTGVSQNPRHKITKRGQNVTFRCDPISEHNRLYWYRQTLGQGPEFLTYFQNEAQLEKSRLLSDRFSAERPKGSFSTLEIQRTEQGDSAMYLCASSLVDFLVREQYFGPGTRLTVT.

The gene calls are TRBV5-4 and TRBJ2-5, with 7 bases matching TRBD2. The CDR3 sequence is 13 residues long. V lost 0 bases, J lost 7 bases, and 3 bases stayed unmatched. Looked up from germline, CDR1 is SGHNT and CDR2 is YYREEE (reference sequence). CDR3 sequence reads: CASSLDRGGTQYF. CDR3 in DNA: TGTGCCAGCAGCTTGGATCGCGGGGGGACCCAGTACTTC.

This chain joins TRBV5-1 and TRBJ1-2; maybe TRBD1 (6 bases). The CDR3 runs 13 residues. V was trimmed by 3 bases and J by 8 bases, leaving 14 bases between them. The germline V gene has CDR1 SGHRS and CDR2 YFSETQ. Here the CDR3 reads CASSYQGRDGYTF. For the CDR3, the DNA is TGCGCCAGCAGCTACCAGGGGCGCGACGGCTACACCTTC.

The chain links TRBV12-3 or TRBV12-4 to TRBJ2-3; D call uncertain. V lost 7 bases, J lost 0 bases, and 5 bases lay in between. This CDR3 contains 12 residues. The CDR3 sequence: CASTYSTDTQYF. CDR3 DNA: TGTGCCAGCACCTACAGCACAGATACGCAGTATTTT.

The chain is built from TRBV5-4 and TRBJ2-3; D may be TRBD2 (5 bases). CDR3 length: 14 amino acids. Trimming left V 5 bases short and J 4 bases short, with 14 bases between. The V gene's germline CDR1 is SGHNT and CDR2 YYREEE (reference sequence). The DNA of the CDR3 is TGTGCCAGCAGTCATCCACTAGTTTCAGATACGCAGTATTTT. Translating it yields CASSHPLVSDTQYF.

The rearrangement links TRBV19 to TRBJ2-7, with 8 nucleotides matching TRBD1. The germline V gene has CDR1 LNHDA and CDR2 SQIVND (reference sequence). The CDR3 totals 15 residues. V was clipped by 7 bases and J by 1 base; unmatched bases: 9. The CDR3, as DNA: TGTGCCAGTACCGACGGACAGGGCGGTTCCTACGAGCAGTACTTC. Its translation: CASTDGQGGSYEQYF.

The rearrangement uses TRBV7-3 and TRBJ2-7; 8 nucleotides align to TRBD2. The CDR3 spans 15 residues. V was clipped by 1 base and J by 4 bases; unmatched bases: 6. Germline V lookup: CDR1 SGHTA, CDR2 FQGTGA. The CDR3 nucleotides read TGTGCCAGCAGCTTAAACTCGGGGGGGCAGTACGAGCAGTACTTC. Its translation is CASSLNSGGQYEQYF.

The rearrangement links TRBV5-1 to TRBJ1-2, with D possibly matching TRBD1 (6 bases). V lost 3 bases and J lost 5, with 14 bases in between. There are 14 residues in the CDR3. CDR1 is SGHRS and CDR2 is YFSETQ in the germline V gene. CDR3 nucleotides: TGCGCCAGCAGCTCAGTAGGACAGATGTATGGCTACACCTTC. Amino acids: CASSSVGQMYGYTF.

V and J are TRBV5-1 and TRBJ2-3; D is possibly TRBD1 (6 bases). V lost 5 bases and J lost 0, with 19 bases in between. This CDR3 contains 17 residues. CDR1 is SGHRS, CDR2 YFSETQ, per germline. For the CDR3, the DNA is TGCGCCAGCAGGACAGGACAGACGACAACTAGCACAGATACGCAGTATTTT. This sequence encodes CASRTGQTTTSTDTQYF.

This clone has a single count. The chain uses TRBV18 and TRBJ1-3; perhaps TRBD1 as D (6 bases). This CDR3 has 13 amino acids. CDR1 and CDR2 from the germline V gene are KGHSH and LQKENI. The V end was cut by 8 bases, the J end by 2 bases, with 10 bases between. CDR3 coding DNA: TGTGCCAGCGGTTCAGGGGCTGGAAACACCATATATTTT. It translates to CASGSGAGNTIYF.